This entry lists 19 T cell receptor beta chains sequenced from one sample in a study of patients and donors after allogeneic stem cell transplantation. TCRdb redid the calling of the RT-PCR reads with MiXCR, one entry per CDR3 protein. The data show fewer than 500,000 distinct CDR3 sequences, with roughly 17% seen just once and less than 8% held by the top ten. Sequencing was done on a sample of blood, either unsorted or a sorted T cell fraction (not recorded which). Receptors originate from a human donor who was either an allogeneic HSCT recipient or a stem cell or donor lymphocyte infusion donor (not recorded which). It is not recorded whose cells these are; they may come from a transplant donor.

This chain connects TRBV6-1 to TRBJ2-7; no reliable D call. V shed 5 bases and J shed 0 bases, with 11 bases lying between them. The CDR3 covers 14 residues. CDR1 and CDR2 from the germline V gene are MNHNS and SASEGT. CDR3 bases: TGTGCCAGCAGTACAGACGGCCACTCCTACGAGCAGTACTTC. As protein: CASSTDGHSYEQYF.

This clonotype has only a few counts. The chain couples TRBV5-6 to TRBJ1-2; no firm D call. CDR1 and CDR2 from the germline V gene are SGHDT and YYEEEE. V lost 3 bases, J lost 4 bases, and 13 bases lay in between. This CDR3 region has 14 residues. The CDR3 DNA sequence: TGTGCCAGCAGCTCCCCGGGAGAGGGCTATGGCTACACCTTC. It codes for CASSSPGEGYGYTF.

The V and J genes are TRBV7-6 and TRBJ1-5; the match to TRBD1 covers 7 bases. V lost 1 base to trimming and J lost 4 bases; unmatched junction nucleotides: 10. Germline V lookup: CDR1 SGHVS, CDR2 FNYEAQ. The length of the CDR3 is 17 residues. CDR3 nucleotides: TGTGCCAGCAGCTTAGGGGTTAGGGGGCGAGGGAATCAGCCCCAGCATTTT. Translation: CASSLGVRGRGNQPQHF.

Regarding this clonotype: Germline is not matched at one junction end, which may reflect a read error. The J gene is TRBJ1-1, the V gene TRBV6-5; D unresolved. CDR1 and CDR2 (germline): MNHEY, SVGAGI. This CDR3 spans 15 amino acids. The CDR3 DNA sequence: TGTGCCAGCAGTTACTCCCAAGCGGGGAACACTGAAGCCTTCTTT. The encoded protein is CASSYSQAGNTEAFF.

This clonotype has a handful of counts. The chain carries TRBV11-1 and TRBJ2-7; TRBD1 matches at 11 bases. CDR3 size: 17 residues. Germline V gene sequence: CDR1 SGHAT, CDR2 FQDESV (reference sequence). V was pared by 2 bases and J by 3 bases, with 9 bases of the junction left unmatched. The CDR3 region is CASSLRLPGTGGYEQYF. In DNA form, the CDR3 reads TGTGCCAGCAGCTTACGTCTTCCGGGGACAGGGGGCTACGAGCAGTACTTC.

The V and J genes are TRBV4-1 and TRBJ2-2; TRBD1 or TRBD2 may be the D gene (5 bases each). Between the trimmed V and J ends, which lost 5 bases and 2 bases, there was a span of 15 bases. CDR3 size: 16 residues. CDR1 is MGHRA and CDR2 is YSYEKL in the germline V gene. CDR3 coding DNA: TGCGCCAGCAGCAGTCCGGGACGGATCAACACCGGGGAGCTGTTTTTT. Protein: CASSSPGRINTGELFF.

This clonotype was detected only a few times. The chain links TRBV3-1 to TRBJ1-1; no clear D. Germline V lookup: CDR1 LGHDT, CDR2 YNNKEL (reference sequence). V was shortened by 5 bases and J by 4 bases, with 14 bases between the two germline ends. This CDR3 spans 14 amino acids. The CDR3 sequence: CASSFSGRPTEAFF. CDR3 bases: TGTGCCAGCAGCTTCTCCGGGAGGCCCACTGAAGCTTTCTTT.

The chain combines TRBV12-3 or TRBV12-4 with TRBJ1-1; no clear D. The length of the CDR3 is 14 residues. Deletions cut 1 base from V and 4 bases from J, with 10 bases between. The CDR3 region has the DNA TGTGCCAGCAGTTTAGGGACTCGACGCACTGAAGCTTTCTTT. Translation: CASSLGTRRTEAFF.

This clonotype showed up just a few times. This chain uses TRBV12-3 or TRBV12-4 with TRBJ2-7; 7 bases are shared with TRBD1. CDR3 length: 13 residues. J was trimmed by 12 bases and V by 5 bases; bases with no gene match: 13. The DNA for the CDR3 is TGTGCCAGCAGTCGAGGGACAGCCGGAGTGGGGTACTTC. It is translated as CASSRGTAGVGYF.

CDR3 protein: CATSRDGTRYEQYF. The CDR3 DNA sequence: TGTGCCACCAGCAGAGATGGGACACGCTACGAGCAGTACTTC. V and J are TRBV15 and TRBJ2-7; D may be TRBD1 (6 bases). Trimming pared 0 bases from V and 3 bases from J, leaving 9 bases between. CDR3 size: 14 residues. Germline-derived CDR1 and CDR2 are LNHNV and YYDKDF (reference sequence).

The chain couples TRBV27 to TRBJ1-5; perhaps TRBD1 as D (6 bases). This CDR3 is 14 amino acids long. Trimming shortened V by 6 bases and J by 4 bases, and 13 bases separated the two germline ends. Per the germline V gene, CDR1 is MNHEY and CDR2 is SMNVEV (reference sequence). DNA for the CDR3: TGTGCCAGCAGCCCAGGGGTGGCGAATCAGCCCCAGCATTTT. It yields the protein CASSPGVANQPQHF.

V gene TRBV12-5 combines with J gene TRBJ2-5, with 7 bases fitting TRBD1. The CDR3 contains 13 residues. After removal of 7 bases from V and 10 bases from J, the junction contained 12 bases not matched to a gene. Per germline, CDR1 LGHNT and CDR2 FRNRAP. The CDR3 nucleotides read TGTGCTAGTGCTCGAGACAGGGACCCGGACCAGTACTTC. Translated, it gives CASARDRDPDQYF.

The CDR3 is CSARDNRGAYNEQFF. The CDR3 DNA sequence: TGCAGTGCTAGAGATAACAGGGGCGCCTACAATGAGCAGTTCTTC. V usage is TRBV20-1 and J usage is TRBJ2-1; 7 bases are shared with TRBD1. Germline V CDR1 and CDR2: DFQATT, SNEGSKA (reference sequence). This CDR3 spans 15 amino acids. Germline trimming cut 0 bases from V and 2 bases from J; bases unmatched to any gene: 4.

In its sample, this clonotype was seen a few times. V usage is TRBV12-3 or TRBV12-4 and J usage is TRBJ2-1; 9 bases line up with TRBD2. This CDR3 spans 12 amino acids. V shed 6 bases and J 15 bases; nucleotides not matched to a gene: 9. The CDR3 spells CASSPLRGGRFF. CDR3 nucleotides: TGTGCCAGCAGCCCTTTGCGGGGGGGCCGGTTCTTC.

This clonotype was picked up a small number of times. The genes are TRBV9 and TRBJ1-2; 7 nucleotides match TRBD1. CDR1 and CDR2 (germline): SGDLS, YYNGEE. This CDR3 has 15 residues. Germline trimming cut 2 bases from V and 4 bases from J; bases unmatched to any gene: 8. The CDR3 region has the DNA TGTGCCAGCAGCGTGACAGGGTCAGGGTTCTATGGCTACACCTTC. Residues: CASSVTGSGFYGYTF.

V gene TRBV15 combines with J gene TRBJ2-3; 10 bases align to TRBD2. After removal of 2 bases from V and 5 bases from J, the junction contained 13 bases not matched to a gene. Looked up from germline, CDR1 is LNHNV and CDR2 is YYDKDF (reference sequence). CDR3 length equals 18 residues. This CDR3 is CATSRTNPPGLAKDTQYF. The CDR3 bases are TGTGCCACCAGCAGAACAAACCCTCCGGGACTAGCGAAAGATACGCAGTATTTT. The full variable domain, in which reference TRBV15 and TRBJ2-3 provide the parts outside the CDR3, is DAMVIQNPRYQVTQFGKPVTLSCSQTLNHNVMYWYQQKSSQAPKLLFHYYDKDFNNEADTPDNFQSRRPNTSFCFLDIRSPGLGDTAMYLCATSRTNPPGLAKDTQYFGPGTRLTVL.

This clonotype was seen ten or more times. The rearrangement joins TRBV5-1 to TRBJ2-1; D not certain. The CDR3 loop spans 15 amino acids. Trimming left V 0 bases short and J 7 bases short, with 14 bases between. The germline V gene encodes CDR1 SGHRS and CDR2 YFSETQ. In DNA, the CDR3 is TGCGCCAGCAGCTTGGTTCAAATGGGATGGAATGAGCAGTTCTTC. It encodes CASSLVQMGWNEQFF.

This clonotype was observed a handful of times. One end of the junction fails to match germline, which may point to a read error. This chain joins TRBV7-7 and TRBJ1-1; a weak D match, TRBD1 (5 bases). The CDR3 runs to 16 residues. Germline V gene lookup returns CDR1 SSHAT and CDR2 FNYEAQ (reference sequence). The CDR3 coding sequence is TGTGCTAGCAGCTCACGGCGGGGGGAAGGGAACACTGAAGCTTTCTTT. Its protein product is CASSSRRGEGNTEAFF.

The chain recombines TRBV18 with TRBJ2-3; D unresolved. V lost 3 bases and J 3 bases, leaving 7 bases between the germline ends. CDR1 is KGHSH, CDR2 LQKENI, per germline. The CDR3 sequence is 13 residues long. DNA of the CDR3: TGTGCCAGCTCACCGGCCTTTACAGATACGCAGTATTTT. It yields the protein CASSPAFTDTQYF.